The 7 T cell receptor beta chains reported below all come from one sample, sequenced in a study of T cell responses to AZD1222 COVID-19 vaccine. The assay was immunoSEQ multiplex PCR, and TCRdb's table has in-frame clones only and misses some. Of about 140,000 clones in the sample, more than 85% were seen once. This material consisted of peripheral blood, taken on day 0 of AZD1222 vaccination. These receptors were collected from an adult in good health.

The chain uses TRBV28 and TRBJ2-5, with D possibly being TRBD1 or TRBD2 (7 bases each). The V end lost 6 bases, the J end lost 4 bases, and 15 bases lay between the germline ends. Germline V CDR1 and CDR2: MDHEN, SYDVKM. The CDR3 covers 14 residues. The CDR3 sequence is CASSRRGGRETQYF. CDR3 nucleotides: TGTGCCAGCAGCCGCAGGGGGGGTCGAGAGACCCAGTACTTC. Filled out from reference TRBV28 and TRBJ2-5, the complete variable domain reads DVKVTQSSRYLVKRTGEKVFLECVQDMDHENMFWYRQDPGLGLRLIYFSYDVKMKEKGDIPEGYSVSREKKERFSLILESASTNQTSMYLCASSRRGGRETQYFGPGTRLLVL.

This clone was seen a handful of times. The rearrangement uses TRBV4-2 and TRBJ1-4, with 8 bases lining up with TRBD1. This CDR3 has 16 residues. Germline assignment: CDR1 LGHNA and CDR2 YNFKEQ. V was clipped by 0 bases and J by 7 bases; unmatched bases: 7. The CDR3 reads CASSQDKGTGSEKLFF. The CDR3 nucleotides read TGTGCCAGCAGCCAAGATAAGGGGACAGGAAGTGAAAAACTGTTTTTT.

CDR3 region: CASSRLGNTEAFF. The DNA for the CDR3 is TGCGCCAGCAGCCGTCTAGGGAACACTGAAGCTTTCTTT. This chain links TRBV5-1 with TRBJ1-1; D remains unclear. V lost 4 bases, J lost 1 base, and 8 bases lay in between. Germline CDR1 is SGHRS and CDR2 is YFSETQ. The CDR3 has 13 amino acids.

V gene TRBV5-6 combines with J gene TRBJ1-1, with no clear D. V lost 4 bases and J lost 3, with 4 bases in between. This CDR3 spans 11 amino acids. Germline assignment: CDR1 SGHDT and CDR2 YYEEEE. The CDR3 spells CASSHYTEAFF. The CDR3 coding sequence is TGTGCCAGCAGCCATTACACTGAAGCTTTCTTT.

Here the CDR3 DNA reads TGTGCCAGCAGTGACAGCTCCTACAATGAGCAGTTCTTC. It encodes CASSDSSYNEQFF. J is TRBJ2-1 and V is TRBV2, with no clear D. Germline V gives CDR1 SNHLY, CDR2 FYNNEI. V was cut by 3 bases and J by 0 bases, with 3 bases left in between. The length of the CDR3 is 13 residues. Full variable domain (missing parts from reference TRBV2 and TRBJ2-1): EPEVTQTPSHQVTQMGQEVILRCVPISNHLYFYWYRQILGQKVEFLVSFYNNEISEKSEIFDDQFSVERPDGSNFTLKIRSTKLEDSAMYFCASSDSSYNEQFFGPGTRLTVL.

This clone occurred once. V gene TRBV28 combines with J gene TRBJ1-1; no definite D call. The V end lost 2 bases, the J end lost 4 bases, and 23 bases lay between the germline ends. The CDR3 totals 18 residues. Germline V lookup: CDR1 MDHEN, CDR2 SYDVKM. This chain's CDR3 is CASSLGSQIGLSGTEAFF. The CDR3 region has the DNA TGTGCCAGCAGTTTAGGTTCACAAATCGGTTTGTCTGGCACTGAAGCTTTCTTT.

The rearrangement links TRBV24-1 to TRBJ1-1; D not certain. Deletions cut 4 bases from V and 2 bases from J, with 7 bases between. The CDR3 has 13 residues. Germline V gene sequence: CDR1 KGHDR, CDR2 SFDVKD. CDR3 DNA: TGTGCCACCAGTGACCTGCTAAACACTGAAGCTTTCTTT. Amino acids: CATSDLLNTEAFF.